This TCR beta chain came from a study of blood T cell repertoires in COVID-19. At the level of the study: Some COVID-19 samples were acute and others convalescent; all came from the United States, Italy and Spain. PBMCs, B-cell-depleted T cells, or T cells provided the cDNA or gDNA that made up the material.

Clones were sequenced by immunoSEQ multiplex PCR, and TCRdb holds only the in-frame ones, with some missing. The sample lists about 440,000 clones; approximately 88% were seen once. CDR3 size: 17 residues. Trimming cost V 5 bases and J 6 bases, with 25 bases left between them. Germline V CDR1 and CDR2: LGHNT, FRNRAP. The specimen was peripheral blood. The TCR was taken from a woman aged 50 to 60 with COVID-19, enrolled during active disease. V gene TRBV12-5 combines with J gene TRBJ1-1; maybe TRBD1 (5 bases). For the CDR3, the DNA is TGTGCTAGTGGTAATCAGGGAGGGAAGCTGAAAAATTCTGAAGCTTTCTTT. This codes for CASGNQGGKLKNSEAFF. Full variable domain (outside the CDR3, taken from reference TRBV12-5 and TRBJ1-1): DARVTQTPRHKVTEMGQEVTMRCQPILGHNTVFWYRQTMMQGLELLAYFRNRAPLDDSGMPKDRFSAEMPDATLATLKIQPSEPRDSAVYFCASGNQGGKLKNSEAFFGQGTRLTVV.